This entry lists 27 T cell receptor beta chains sequenced from one sample in a study of regulatory T cells in long-lasting Graves disease. Relying on iRepertoire HTBI primers and Arm-PCR of CDR3 regions, the team built TCR beta libraries. TCRdb re-derived calls from the multiplex PCR reads in MiXCR, one entry per CDR3 protein. Among about 320,000 distinct CDR3 sequences listed, over 15% were seen once. Time point indicated: newly diagnosed GD, antithyroid drugs for less than 3 months. From RNA extracted from PBMCs, the TCR library was made. The material was peripheral blood mononuclear cells (PBMCs), obtained at new diagnosis, from a patient treated with antithyroid drugs. Receptor source: a female donor with Graves disease.

Only a few counts were recorded for this clonotype. The chain links TRBV7-9 to TRBJ2-7; the match to TRBD1 covers 8 bases. Losses at the gene ends were 7 bases for V and 7 bases for J; bases not matched to a gene: 12. Germline V gene sequence: CDR1 SEHNR, CDR2 FQNEAQ (reference sequence). CDR3 size: 14 residues. In DNA form, the CDR3 reads TGTGCCAGCAATGGGGGACAGGCGTCGTCTGAGCAGTACTTC. Protein: CASNGGQASSEQYF.

A remark on this clonotype: A far larger clone is off by one base, so a read error is likely. The rearrangement uses TRBV2 and TRBJ2-5, with D unresolved. The CDR3 has 15 residues. Germline CDR1 and CDR2: SNHLY and FYNNEI. CDR3 loop: CASSVPRLYQGTQYF. For the CDR3, the DNA is TGTGCCAGCAGCGTACCCCGCCTGTACCAAGGGACCCAGTACTTC.

This rearrangement joins TRBV5-1 to TRBJ2-3; D is possibly TRBD2 (6 bases). The CDR3 loop spans 14 amino acids. Trimming removed 7 bases at V and 4 bases at J, with 16 bases between. The germline CDR1 and CDR2 sequences are SGHRS and YFSETQ. Here the CDR3 reads CASELGGHADTQYF. The CDR3 bases are TGCGCCAGCGAGTTGGGGGGTCACGCAGATACGCAGTATTTT.

This clonotype was detected ten times or more. V and J are TRBV28 and TRBJ2-3; D is undetermined. Per germline, CDR1 MDHEN and CDR2 SYDVKM. Trimming removed 3 bases at V and 7 bases at J, with 11 bases between. The CDR3 has 13 amino acids. CDR3 protein: CASSFSNGYTQYF. The CDR3 DNA reads TGTGCCAGCAGTTTCTCCAATGGGTATACGCAGTATTTT.

This clonotype was observed at least ten times. The rearrangement links TRBV27 to TRBJ1-5; no clear D gene. CDR1 MNHEY and CDR2 SMNVEV come from the germline V gene (reference sequence). This CDR3 is 13 amino acids long. Trimming shortened V by 5 bases and J by 3 bases, and 8 bases separated the two germline ends. As DNA, the CDR3 is TGTGCCAGCAGTCGGGGAATCAATCAGCCCCAGCATTTT. It specifies CASSRGINQPQHF.

This clonotype was seen repeatedly, ten times or more. The limits of the CDR3 on the DNA are not certain, so only TCRdb's listed CDR3 is given. The chain has TRBV29-1 and TRBJ1-2; TRBD1 is the table's D call and was not checked against the DNA. Germline CDR1 reads SQVTM; CDR2 reads ANQGSEA. The CDR3 extends over 11 residues, inclusive of both ends. CDR3 sequence: CSVAAGTVFTF.

This clonotype has a count of ten or more. A read error may account for a junction end that differs from germline. The chain links TRBV2 to TRBJ2-1; D not resolved. CDR1 and CDR2 from the germline V gene are SNHLY and FYNNEI. The CDR3 sequence is 14 residues long. CDR3 in amino acids: CASSEAASYNEQFF. The CDR3 DNA is TGTGCCAGCAGCGAAGCAGCTAGCTACAATGAGCAGTTCTTC.

This clonotype was picked up a small number of times. V usage is TRBV11-1 and J usage is TRBJ2-5; the D is unclear. Deletions cut 0 bases from V and 5 bases from J, with 16 bases between. This CDR3 is 16 amino acids long. CDR1 is SGHAT and CDR2 is FQDESV in the germline V gene (reference sequence). CDR3 protein: CASSLAADGRGETQYF. The CDR3 DNA reads TGTGCCAGCAGCTTAGCGGCGGACGGTCGTGGGGAGACCCAGTACTTC.

This clonotype has ten or more counts. J is TRBJ2-7 and V is TRBV29-1, with 8 nucleotides matching TRBD1. The CDR3 has 14 amino acids. V shed 5 bases, J shed 3 bases, and the junction held 9 bases outside the gene matches. Germline V gene data show CDR1 as SQVTM and CDR2 as ANQGSEA. CDR3 coding DNA: TGCAGCGTTCTCAGCCGGGACAGGCTCTACGAGCAGTACTTC. Translated, it gives CSVLSRDRLYEQYF.

Many counts were recorded for this clonotype. This rearrangement joins TRBV7-6 to TRBJ2-7, with 7 bases aligning to TRBD2. Looked up from germline, CDR1 is SGHVS and CDR2 is FNYEAQ. V lost 7 bases and J lost 3; bases outside the gene matches: 9. The CDR3 has 14 amino acids. The CDR3 DNA sequence: TGTGCCAGCACGCCCGGGGGGTCCCTCTACGAGCAGTACTTC. Translation: CASTPGGSLYEQYF. The full variable domain, completed using reference TRBV7-6 and TRBJ2-7, is GAGVSQSPRYKVTKRGQDVALRCDPISGHVSLYWYRQALGQGPEFLTYFNYEAQQDKSGLPNDRFSAERPEGSISTLTIQRTEQRDSAMYRCASTPGGSLYEQYFGPGTRLTVT.

The V gene is TRBV24-1, the J gene TRBJ2-2, with TRBD1 matching 7 bases. The CDR3 is 14 amino acids. Germline assignment: CDR1 KGHDR and CDR2 SFDVKD. V shed 5 bases, J shed 4 bases, and the junction held 3 bases outside the gene matches. The CDR3: CATSAPGGTGELFF. CDR3 nucleotide sequence: TGTGCCACCAGTGCCCCAGGGGGCACCGGGGAGCTGTTTTTT.

This clonotype was observed at least ten times. V and J are TRBV12-3 or TRBV12-4 and TRBJ2-7; D assignment may be TRBD1 or TRBD2 (5 bases each). The CDR3 sequence is 15 residues long. Trimming stripped 0 bases from V and 3 bases from J, with 12 bases between. CDR3 in DNA: TGTGCCAGCAGTTTAGCGTGGGGACCGCTCTACGAGCAGTACTTC. Encoded protein: CASSLAWGPLYEQYF.

This clonotype was observed many times. The chain joins TRBV5-1 to TRBJ2-1; 16 bases are a match to TRBD2. CDR1 and CDR2 (germline): SGHRS, YFSETQ. CDR3 length: 18 amino acids. V trimming: 6 bases; J trimming: 0 bases; junction bases outside the gene matches: 6. DNA of the CDR3: TGCGCCAGCAACCCGGGACTAGCGGGAGGGGCCTCCTACAATGAGCAGTTCTTC. This encodes CASNPGLAGGASYNEQFF.

At least ten counts were recorded for this clonotype. This chain uses TRBV12-3 or TRBV12-4 with TRBJ2-1; 7 positions match TRBD2. V trimming: 6 bases; J trimming: 5 bases; junction bases outside the gene matches: 7. The CDR3 consists of 14 residues. CDR3 residues: CASSSPSGHNEQFF. The DNA of the CDR3 is TGTGCCAGCAGCTCCCCTAGCGGTCACAATGAGCAGTTCTTC.

This clonotype was observed many times. The chain combines TRBV28 with TRBJ2-7; 11 bases agree with TRBD2. The germline V gene has CDR1 MDHEN and CDR2 SYDVKM. The CDR3 is 14 amino acids. The V segment lost 10 bases and the J segment 3 bases; nucleotides outside the gene matches: 8. CDR3 sequence reads: CATVTSGGDYEQYF. Written as DNA, the CDR3 is TGTGCCACCGTAACTAGCGGGGGCGACTACGAGCAGTACTTC. The complete variable domain, with remaining parts taken from reference TRBV28 and TRBJ2-7, reads DVKVTQSSRYLVKRTGEKVFLECVQDMDHENMFWYRQDPGLGLRLIYFSYDVKMKEKGDIPEGYSVSREKKERFSLILESASTNQTSMYLCATVTSGGDYEQYFGPGTRLTVT.

This clonotype showed up many times. CDR3 sequence (DNA): TGCAGCGTCACTCAAATGGGGACCCCCCTGAACACCGGGGAGCTGTTTTTT. Its translation is CSVTQMGTPLNTGELFF. The rearrangement joins TRBV29-1 to TRBJ2-2; the D call may be TRBD1 or TRBD2 (5 bases each). Germline CDR1 and CDR2: SQVTM and ANQGSEA. Trimming cost V 6 bases and J 1 base, with 21 bases left between them. CDR3 length equals 17 residues.

Notes on this clonotype: This clone may be a read error of a much larger clone one base away. The chain is built from TRBV11-1 and TRBJ2-2; D is possibly TRBD1 or TRBD2 (5 bases each). The CDR3 totals 15 residues. Germline V gives CDR1 SGHAT, CDR2 FQDESV (reference sequence). CDR3 nucleotide sequence: TGTGCCAGCAGCTTAATTGCGGCAAACACCGGGGACCTGTTTTTT. Translating gives CASSLIAANTGDLFF. The variable domain in full, with the rest retrieved from reference TRBV11-1 and TRBJ2-2, is EAEVAQSPRYKITEKSQAVAFWCDPISGHATLYWYRQILGQGPELLVQFQDESVVDDSQLPKDRFSAERLKGVDSTLKIQPAELGDSAMYLCASSLIAANTGDLFFGEGSRLTVL.

Ten or more counts support this clonotype. The V call is TRBV30, the J call TRBJ1-2; D gene unclear. Trimming shortened V by 3 bases and J by 8 bases, and 13 bases separated the two germline ends. In germline, CDR1 is GTSNPN, CDR2 SVGIG (reference sequence). The length of the CDR3 is 12 residues. CDR3 residues: CAWSNGVMGYTF. In DNA form, the CDR3 reads TGTGCCTGGAGCAACGGAGTTATGGGCTACACCTTC.

The table lists this clonotype with many counts. V usage is TRBV9 and J usage is TRBJ2-7; a possible D gene is TRBD2 (5 bases). CDR1 and CDR2 (germline): SGDLS, YYNGEE. The CDR3 covers 14 residues. Between the trimmed V and J ends, which lost 3 bases and 2 bases, there was a span of 12 bases. The CDR3 here is CASSAPGSTYEQYF. CDR3 DNA sequence: TGTGCCAGCAGCGCCCCGGGATCCACCTACGAGCAGTACTTC. Complete variable domain (other parts from reference TRBV9 and TRBJ2-7): DSGVTQTPKHLITATGQRVTLRCSPRSGDLSVYWYQQSLDQGLQFLIQYYNGEERAKGNILERFSAQQFPDLHSELNLSSLELGDSALYFCASSAPGSTYEQYFGPGTRLTVT.

With respect to this clonotype: A much bigger clone sits one base away, suggesting this may be a read error. The chain has TRBV19 and TRBJ2-1; D gene unclear. Trimming took off 6 bases at V and 10 bases at J, with 16 bases between the two ends. Looked up from germline, CDR1 is LNHDA and CDR2 is SQIVND (reference sequence). This CDR3 spans 13 amino acids. This CDR3 is CASSTWGTCEQFF. In nucleotides, the CDR3 is TGTGCCAGTAGCACTTGGGGAACTTGCGAGCAGTTCTTC.

At least ten counts were recorded for this clonotype. This sequence joins TRBV3-1 and TRBJ1-6; a possible D gene is TRBD1 (5 bases). This CDR3 region has 18 residues. V dropped 4 bases and J dropped 7 bases, with 23 bases sitting between them. Germline V gene sequence: CDR1 LGHDT, CDR2 YNNKEL (reference sequence). For the CDR3, the DNA is TGTGCCAGCAGCCCCCGACCCAGGACAATCAGCCAGAATTCACCCCTCCACTTT. Amino acid sequence: CASSPRPRTISQNSPLHF. The full variable domain, with the rest looked up from reference TRBV3-1 and TRBJ1-6, is DTAVSQTPKYLVTQMGNDKSIKCEQNLGHDTMYWYKQDSKKFLKIMFSYNNKELIINETVPNRFSPKSPDKAHLNLHINSLELGDSAVYFCASSPRPRTISQNSPLHFGNGTRLTVT.

This chain connects TRBV19 to TRBJ2-6, with D perhaps assigned TRBD1 or TRBD2 (6 bases each). The V gene lost 7 bases and the J gene lost 5 bases, with 18 bases spanning the gap. This CDR3 is built from 16 residues. The V gene's germline CDR1 is LNHDA and CDR2 SQIVND (reference sequence). Here the CDR3 reads CASTDWGARRANVLTF. The CDR3 DNA reads as TGTGCCAGTACCGACTGGGGGGCGCGGAGGGCCAACGTCCTGACTTTC. The full variable domain, rest sourced from reference TRBV19 and TRBJ2-6, is DGGITQSPKYLFRKEGQNVTLSCEQNLNHDAMYWYRQDPGQGLRLIYYSQIVNDFQKGDIAEGYSVSREKKESFPLTVTSAQKNPTAFYLCASTDWGARRANVLTFGAGSRLTVL.

In its sample, this clonotype was seen many times. The chain combines TRBV20-1 with TRBJ2-1; 10 positions agree with TRBD2. CDR3 length equals 17 residues. Germline V CDR1 and CDR2: DFQATT, SNEGSKA (reference sequence). Losses at the gene ends were 0 bases for V and 5 bases for J; bases not matched to a gene: 10. The CDR3 reads CSARDPAGTSDNNEQFF. In nucleotides, the CDR3 is TGCAGTGCTAGAGATCCGGCGGGGACTAGCGACAACAATGAGCAGTTCTTC.

This clonotype was seen many times. The chain carries TRBV5-1 and TRBJ2-7; 8 bases agree with TRBD2. V dropped 2 bases and J dropped 7; count of bases not matched to a gene: 8. CDR3 length equals 14 residues. From germline, CDR1 is SGHRS and CDR2 YFSETQ. CDR3 DNA: TGCGCCAGCAGCTTCAGCGGGAGTATCATTGAGCAGTACTTC. Translation: CASSFSGSIIEQYF.

The rearrangement joins TRBV11-2 to TRBJ2-3; D is perhaps TRBD2 (5 bases). Trimming pared 5 bases from V and 0 bases from J, leaving 18 bases between. CDR3 length: 17 amino acids. Germline V lookup: CDR1 SGHAT, CDR2 FQNNGV. The CDR3 DNA is TGTGCCAGCAGCCCTAGCCTCAGCGGATCGAGCACAGATACGCAGTATTTT. The encoded protein is CASSPSLSGSSTDTQYF.

The chain joins TRBV11-3 to TRBJ2-7; D might be TRBD1 (6 bases). V was clipped by 3 bases and J by 7 bases, with 16 bases between them. This CDR3 region has 14 residues. From germline, CDR1 is SGHNT and CDR2 YENEEA. CDR3: CASSLAWDQGEQYF. Here the CDR3 DNA reads TGTGCCAGCAGCTTGGCCTGGGACCAGGGGGAGCAGTACTTC.

The chain links TRBV29-1 to TRBJ2-1, with a possible D match to TRBD2 (5 bases). CDR1 SQVTM and CDR2 ANQGSEA come from the germline V gene. The CDR3 covers 14 residues. Trimming took 4 bases from V and 4 from J, leaving 14 bases between them. The CDR3 nucleotides read TGCAGCGTTGGGCCAACGGGGTCTTACAATGAGCAGTTCTTC. Translation: CSVGPTGSYNEQFF.